This T cell receptor (beta chain) was captured in a study of somatic mutations in cytotoxic T cells in rheumatoid arthritis. For the study at large: Peripheral blood samples of 30 to 35 ml EDTA were taken from patients directly after diagnosis and before treatment. General study points: Among 50 to 75 patients, roughly 8 showed a largest CD8+ clone that surpassed 20% of CD8+ cells. A significant difference in CD8+ T-cell clonality was not found between rheumatoid arthritis patients and age-matched healthy controls.

A word on this clone: What it binds is unknown.

The CDR3 is 15 amino acids. Germline V CDR1 and CDR2: MDHEN, SYDVKM. Deletions cut 6 bases from V and 3 bases from J, with 14 bases between. Produced via immunoSEQ multiplex PCR; TCRdb's table is partial and in-frame only. The profile covers over 2,000 clones, with less than 85% appearing a single time and around 40% taken by the ten largest. The TCR was taken from a man in his 60s with rheumatoid arthritis. The chain links TRBV28 to TRBJ1-4; a possible D gene is TRBD1 (6 bases). Sequencing was performed on CD8+ T cells sorted from blood. CDR3 sequence: CASRTPQGSNEKLFF. DNA for the CDR3: TGTGCCAGCAGGACCCCCCAGGGGTCTAATGAAAAACTGTTTTTT.